This TCR beta chain was sequenced for a study of breast tumors, draining lymph nodes, adjacent tissues. Axillary draining lymph nodes of breast cancer patients supplied the node samples. Findings and limits, study-wide: The lymph node origin of tumor T cells was framed as consistent with a hypothesis, not demonstrated. Findings are consistent with lymph node origin and intratumoral expansion of most tumor T cells.

TCRdb used MiXCR to reprocess the multiplex PCR reads, holding one entry per CDR3 protein. The table shows about 110,000 distinct CDR3 sequences, with about 31% occurring only once. This clonotype was detected ten times or more. Its antigen is not known. The CDR3 totals 12 residues. V was cut by 7 bases and J by 4 bases, with 11 bases left in between. Per the germline V gene, CDR1 is SNHLY and CDR2 is FYNNEI. The source of this sequence is a female donor with breast cancer. Some clones in this sample may be carry-over from other donors' samples. Sequenced input: axillary lymph node tissue. This chain joins TRBV2 and TRBJ2-7; D remains ambiguous. CDR3 in DNA: TGTGCCAGCAAAGTGTCCATTTACGAGCAGTACTTC. Protein sequence: CASKVSIYEQYF.